The following is a T cell receptor beta chain sequence with its context. These data belong to a study of cytomegalovirus exposure and HLA in healthy donors. PCR employed 60 Vbeta and 13 Jbeta primers. TCRdb keeps only in-frame clones here, not all; method: immunoSEQ multiplex PCR. The repertoire holds about 120,000 clones, around 80% seen once, with 0.24% in the top ten. The receptor was derived from a man aged 50 to 59 in good health and CMV-seronegative. The sequencing sample was made of PBMCs.

In DNA form, the CDR3 reads TGTGCCAGCAGCCCAAGGCGAGAAACTAAAAGCTCCTACGAGCAGTACTTC. Translation gives CASSPRRETKSSYEQYF. The rearrangement links TRBV7-2 to TRBJ2-7, with D uncertain. The length of the CDR3 is 17 residues. V dropped 5 bases and J dropped 0 bases, with 20 bases sitting between them. Germline CDR1 reads SGHTA; CDR2 reads FQGNSA.